A single sample gave rise to the 5 T cell receptor beta chains below, sequenced in a study of T cells expressing NK-cell markers. TCRdb reprocessed the 5' RACE reads and stores each CDR3 protein as one record, lacking DNA. Its clone listing holds around 260,000 distinct CDR3 sequences. The sample was blood T cells: a sorted CD56 or NKG2C T cell subset, CD4+ or CD8+ T cells, or bulk PBMC T cells (not recorded which). The receptors stem from a woman between 18 and 75 years old in good health.

This rearrangement joins TRBV7-2 to TRBJ2-2; TCRdb calls TRBD2, which cannot be checked without DNA. CDR3 size: 17 residues. Germline CDR1 reads SGHTA; CDR2 reads FQGNSA. The CDR3 loop is CASSWQPYRSNTGELFF.

The chain carries TRBV9 and TRBJ2-1. This CDR3 has 13 amino acids. Germline V gene data show CDR1 as SGDLS and CDR2 as YYNGEE. CDR3 in amino acids: CASSVSPYNEQFF.

V is TRBV12-3 or TRBV12-4 and J is TRBJ2-1; TCRdb selects TRBD2, and the lack of DNA leaves this call unchecked. The CDR3 is 17 amino acids. CDR3 in amino acids: CASSPYWDSRKDNEQFF.

J is TRBJ2-6 and V is TRBV7-9; the D gene TCRdb calls, TRBD1, cannot be checked with no DNA. Germline-derived CDR1 and CDR2 are SEHNR and FQNEAQ (reference sequence). The CDR3 consists of 15 residues. The CDR3 here is CASSLGGEGANVLTF.

The chain employs TRBV5-1 and TRBJ2-7. This CDR3 region has 16 residues. Germline values: CDR1 SGHRS, CDR2 YFSETQ. The CDR3 sequence is CASSLERAGGSYEQYF.